This record concerns one TCR beta chain sequence. At one boundary the junction diverges from the germline segment, which might be a read error. The data were obtained in a study of blood T cell repertoires in COVID-19. Study at large: From T cells, B-cell-depleted T cells, or PBMCs came the material, which was cDNA or gDNA.

This CDR3 comprises 16 residues. The V gene's germline CDR1 is KGHSH and CDR2 LQKENI. Sequencing used immunoSEQ multiplex PCR; TCRdb keeps in-frame clones, though not all of them. Of 15,000 to 20,000 clones in the sample, around nine tenths were seen once. V is TRBV18 and J is TRBJ2-1; D is perhaps TRBD1 (5 bases). Sequenced sample: peripheral blood. This TCR derives from a human donor in a cohort sampled during active COVID-19. The CDR3: CASSPLTVPSDNEQFF. The CDR3 DNA is TGTGCCAGCTCACCCTTGACAGTGCCCTCCGACAATGAGCAGTTCTTC.